The 11 T cell receptor beta chains below come from one sample, sequenced in a study of blood T cells in healthy people across ages. A second about 6 to 12 cycle PCR used barcoded and J-beta primers. TCRdb passed the 5' RACE reads through MiXCR, listing each CDR3 protein once. The sample has more than 1,000,000 distinct CDR3 sequences, roughly a quarter seen once. These records were also assigned to another study, of T cells of mothers and their children.

Sequencing input: blood. Receptor source: a girl aged 2 to 10 in good health.

This clonotype appeared a few times. This chain connects TRBV20-1 to TRBJ2-5; 7 bases align to TRBD2. Germline V gene lookup returns CDR1 DFQATT and CDR2 SNEGSKA (reference sequence). The CDR3 is 15 residues long. V was clipped by 0 bases and J by 5 bases; unmatched bases: 9. The CDR3 sequence: CSARDGRESGETQYF. CDR3 sequence (DNA): TGCAGTGCTAGAGATGGGAGGGAGTCTGGTGAGACCCAGTACTTC.

The V gene is TRBV7-2, the J gene TRBJ1-5; D unclear. Germline V gene lookup returns CDR1 SGHTA and CDR2 FQGNSA. The V gene lost 5 bases and the J gene lost 2 bases, with 16 bases spanning the gap. The CDR3 totals 16 residues. As DNA, the CDR3 is TGTGCCAGCAGCCTCGTCGGTGGAGACGGCAATCAGCCCCAGCATTTT. Its translation is CASSLVGGDGNQPQHF.

This clonotype has just a few counts. The chain joins TRBV29-1 to TRBJ2-5; D is ambiguous. This CDR3 is built from 13 residues. The germline V gene encodes CDR1 SQVTM and CDR2 ANQGSEA. The V end was cut by 4 bases, the J end by 1 base, with 10 bases between. The CDR3 spells CSVVVGGQETQYF. CDR3 DNA sequence: TGCAGCGTTGTGGTAGGCGGCCAAGAGACCCAGTACTTC.

This chain uses TRBV29-1 with TRBJ1-2; a possible D gene is TRBD1 (6 bases). Trimming cost V 0 bases and J 0 bases, with 14 bases left between them. The germline CDR1 and CDR2 sequences are SQVTM and ANQGSEA. CDR3 length: 16 residues. The CDR3 loop is CSVEDIQGRSNYGYTF. The CDR3 DNA sequence: TGCAGCGTTGAAGATATTCAGGGGAGATCTAACTATGGCTACACCTTC. The full variable domain, completed using reference TRBV29-1 and TRBJ1-2, is SAVISQKPSRDICQRGTSLTIQCQVDSQVTMMFWYRQQPGQSLTLIATANQGSEATYESGFVIDKFPISRPNLTFSTLTVSNMSPEDSSIYLCSVEDIQGRSNYGYTFGSGTRLTVV.

The chain links TRBV4-1 to TRBJ2-1; D may be TRBD1 (7 bases). Germline V gene data show CDR1 as MGHRA and CDR2 as YSYEKL. The CDR3 is made up of 18 amino acids. The germline V and J ends were trimmed by 0 bases and 7 bases, with 22 bases remaining between them. CDR3 loop: CASSQDGGGRIYRNEQFF. CDR3 sequence (DNA): TGCGCCAGCAGCCAAGATGGAGGGGGCCGAATCTACCGGAATGAGCAGTTCTTC.

V and J are TRBV29-1 and TRBJ2-5; a possible D gene is TRBD1 (6 bases). Germline loops: CDR1 SQVTM, CDR2 ANQGSEA. There are 16 residues in the CDR3. V was trimmed by 4 bases and J by 5 bases, leaving 23 bases between them. The CDR3 DNA is TGCAGCGTTGGCGCCCCACGGGGCAGGGGTTACGAGACCCAGTACTTC. This encodes CSVGAPRGRGYETQYF.

V is TRBV29-1 and J is TRBJ2-1; D is ambiguous. Germline CDR1 reads SQVTM; CDR2 reads ANQGSEA. V was shortened by 3 bases and J by 4 bases, with 10 bases between the two germline ends. The CDR3 extends over 13 amino acids. The CDR3 loop reads CSVDVSPYNEQFF. The CDR3 DNA reads as TGCAGCGTTGATGTCTCGCCTTACAATGAGCAGTTCTTC.

This chain uses TRBV14 with TRBJ2-7; TRBD2 aligns across 9 bases. There are 16 residues in the CDR3. Germline CDR1 is SGHDN and CDR2 is FVKESK. The junction had 14 bases not matched to a gene; V was cut back by 4 bases and J by 7 bases. CDR3 residues: CASSPYMAGGPEEQYF. As DNA, the CDR3 is TGTGCCAGCAGCCCATACATGGCGGGAGGGCCGGAGGAGCAGTACTTC.

The chain recombines TRBV4-1 with TRBJ2-3; 16 nucleotides line up with TRBD2. The germline gives CDR1 MGHRA, CDR2 YSYEKL. CDR3 length equals 22 residues. V was clipped by 5 bases and J by 4 bases; unmatched bases: 21. The CDR3 is CASSIQPSTGTSGRALPDTQYF. CDR3 in DNA: TGCGCCAGCAGCATACAACCCTCAACCGGGACTAGCGGGAGGGCCCTCCCAGATACGCAGTATTTT.

The rearrangement joins TRBV20-1 to TRBJ2-5; the D is unclear. With the DNA end fitting TRBJ2-7 better, the J assignment may be wrong. Germline V gene sequence: CDR1 DFQATT, CDR2 SNEGSKA (reference sequence). CDR3 size: 15 residues. CDR3 nucleotides: TGCAGTGCTAGTCCCCGCCCCATTATAACCTACGAGCAGTACTTC. It encodes CSASPRPIITYEQYF.

This clonotype was detected ten times or more. V gene TRBV12-3 or TRBV12-4 combines with J gene TRBJ2-2; D gene ambiguous. V lost 5 bases to trimming and J lost 8 bases, with 6 bases between them. This CDR3 is 11 amino acids long. CDR3 DNA: TGTGCCAGCAGTCTTCGGGGGGAGCTGTTTTTT. This codes for CASSLRGELFF.